The source of this T cell receptor (beta chain) is a study of cytomegalovirus exposure and HLA in healthy donors (TCRdb year 2017). Describing the broader study: According to an earlier analysis of 587 of the donors, some 180 million T cells yielded roughly 110 million unique TCR beta sequences and more than 250 Gb of sequence data. Typing coverage differed by locus: A, B, C, DRB1 and DQB1 were typed in about 620-640 donors, DQA1 in 522, DPA1 in 600 to 610, and DPB1 in approximately 450. In a later genetic analysis, genome-wide SNP genotypes for about three fifths of the 666 donors were used, and that subset was treated as a discovery cohort. In the later analysis, no new phenotypic data were used to find candidate immune exposures; instead, reliance was placed on TCR beta sequences and their occurrence across donors. In addition to the first cohort of 666 subjects, a separate validation cohort of about 120 different subjects was used. The study combined high-throughput TCR immunosequencing, statistical association of individual TCRs with disease status, and machine learning to predict cytomegalovirus infection status. Of the approximately 370 genotyped donors, over 80% were placed in the genetic ancestry cluster associated with self-reported Caucasian donors. HLA typing covered class I and class II loci at four-digit resolution. Using immunosequencing, the study profiled T cell repertoires from roughly 650 subjects and related those repertoires to cytomegalovirus serostatus. Approximately 310 gigabases of sequencing data and some 85 million unique TCR sequences were included in an early release covering about 600 HLA-typed donors. Alongside the repertoire data, information on donor age, sex, ethnicity and CMV serostatus was compiled. All discovery cohort repertoires had been generated using a single sequencing platform. A later analysis re-examined previously published TCR beta repertoires from several hundred donors and added high-resolution HLA genotyping to investigate patterns of TCR occurrence. An earlier analysis of 587 of the donors applied high-throughput TCR beta sequencing to assess whether each TCR beta V gene segment acted as functional or pseudogenic. About five DR-DQ haplotypes were handled as single units for association and clustering, since linkage in the cohort was strong. Across around 400 genotyped donors of the cohort, an average of about 240,000 unique TCR beta nucleotide sequences per donor were sequenced, and roughly 20% of those sequences were non-productive. The study aimed to test whether signatures of past pathogen exposure could be identified by cataloging public T cell receptors.

As concerns this clone: Its target antigen remains unknown.

Library generation was performed with the immunoSEQ multiplex PCR assay. For the multiplex PCR, a mixture combining 60 forward primers for TCR Vbeta segments and 13 reverse primers for TCR Jbeta segments was used. Amplification of the CDR3 region of rearranged TCR beta genes was performed with a multiplex PCR assay on genomic DNA. On the Illumina HiSeq System, the amplified TCR beta libraries were sequenced as 87-base-pair reads. As for the authors' bioinformatics: A later analysis tallied around 80 million unique TCR beta chains across the 640 or so repertoires, and about 12 million of those chains were shared by two or more donors. Raw reads were error-corrected and collapsed into unique sequences by a nearest-neighbor algorithm in which closely related sequences were merged to remove PCR and sequencing errors. CDR3 sequences were aligned to IMGT reference sequences to assign V, D and J gene segments. For a sequence to be retained, a match of at least six nucleotides was required to both a V gene segment and a J gene segment. A rearrangement was called productive if the CDR3 had no stop codons and remained in frame with V and J, and every other rearrangement was called non-productive. CDR3 was defined by IMGT convention, running from the second conserved V-encoded cysteine to the conserved J-encoded phenylalanine. The earlier analysis of 587 of the donors excluded any sequence lacking an unambiguous match to a single V gene segment. In an earlier analysis of several hundred of the donors, a V segment was called functional when productive rearrangements were above 56.7%, and segregating when the standard deviation between donors exceeded 5%. To diagnose cytomegalovirus status from the catalog of TCR beta chain sequences, a statistical classification framework was built. V and J gene assignment, in a later analysis, came from comparing TCR nucleotide sequences with IMGT/GENE-DB human TR gene sequences. Using the TCRdist pipeline, a later analysis assigned CDR3 sequences along with most-parsimonious VDJ recombination scenarios. In a later analysis, every TCR beta chain was defined by the combination of its CDR3 amino acid sequence and its V-gene family, and reads without a unique V-gene family were dropped. To address suspected cross-contamination and a sequencing artifact, a later analysis removed a few hundred highly shared, low-generation-probability nucleotide sequences. In a later analysis, a clonal expansion index for each public chain was calculated from normalized within-repertoire ranks of inferred template counts. A later analysis computed generation probabilities with a VDJ recombination model fitted to out-of-frame rearrangements, and checked the results against IGoR. A later analysis scored TCR-TCR, TCR-HLA and TCR-CMV co-occurrence with hypergeometric tests, applying a repertoire-size bias correction to TCR pairs. To estimate false discovery rates, a later analysis permuted the HLA or CMV assignments 20 times. A later analysis grouped co-occurring TCRs with DBSCAN, adding TCRdist sequence similarity when clustering within HLA-allele-positive subsets. For co-occurrence clustering, repertoires with fewer than 30,000 or more than 120,000 public chains were excluded, along with five repertoires with anomalous nucleotide sharing. Drawn from immuneACCESS, this table holds only the in-frame rearrangements with V and J called that TCRdb kept. Clones are partly lost; checked studies trace under half to an unresolved V gene and leave the rest unexplained. The D gene and trimming were derived from the DNA, and the V and J assignments and clone size from that table. This sample's records show under 90,000 clones. The top ten constitute approximately 7.5% of the sample.

CDR1 MNHEY and CDR2 SMNVEV are derived from the germline V gene (reference sequence). The CDR3 sequence holds 14 residues, the cysteine and phenylalanine included. Only CDR3 DNA remains: 42 bases, in frame from the first base. V is cut by 6 bases and J by 6 bases, and the space between the germline ends is 18 bases. General study outcomes and caveats: The cohort was sequenced for TCR beta chains only, and without alpha or paired-chain data the features that could be detected were limited. Roughly uniform sequencing depth across donors was assumed in presence/absence analyses, although this assumption may not hold. In a later genetic analysis, fewer N-insertions in productive TCRs were reported among donors in an Asian-associated ancestry cluster than the approximately 710-donor mean. Assigning TCR associations to individual alleles was difficult when HLA alleles, especially DR and DQ, strongly co-occurred. In a later analysis, the rate of TCR association differed among HLA loci, with DRB1 alleles having the most associated TCRs and HLA-C alleles having the fewest. At a false discovery rate of 0.05, a later analysis linked around 15,000 TCR beta sequences to specific HLA alleles. In an earlier analysis of around 500 of the donors, most TCR beta V segments appeared in productive rearrangements about 87% or about 30% of the time, broadly matching IMGT annotations. In a later analysis, most CMV-associated TCR beta chains were found to appear HLA-restricted, with HLA associations seemingly driven largely by CMV exposure. Immune exposure information for the cohort was limited to CMV serostatus. The classifier was reported to diagnose cytomegalovirus status with high specificity and sensitivity in both the original and validation cohorts. A cluster of highly shared sequence variants was judged likely to represent a technical artifact of the sequencing pipeline. Because the 87-base-pair reads could not distinguish some IMGT-functional V segments, including TRBV6-2 and TRBV6-3, those segments were excluded. The authors suggested that the approach could potentially be extended to other disease states and immunological phenotypes. According to a later analysis, parvovirus B19, influenza, CMV and Epstein-Barr virus appeared linked to several top co-occurrence clusters. A few of the identified cytomegalovirus-associated TCR beta chains were confirmed in vitro to be specific for cytomegalovirus antigens. Approximately 16 rarely observed V segments, including chromosome 9 orphons, were excluded from the earlier analysis of just under 600 of the donors because counts were too low. In the study, approximately 160 TCR beta chains were listed as associated with cytomegalovirus. A later genetic analysis associated a missense DCLRE1C variant with V-gene and J-gene trimming of TCR beta chains, and an independent cohort replicated the association. HLA typing was unavailable for some donors at each locus, so association tests used only the typed subset. A further reported finding was that TCR beta sequences accurately predicted the HLA-A and HLA-B alleles for most subjects in the first cohort. In a later analysis, HLA-associated TCR beta chains showed more clonal expansion and lower generation probabilities than non-associated chains that were equally common. While some public TCRs were present in many individuals, most TCR sequences turned up only very rarely across donors. Linkage disequilibrium might explain the correlated functional status among segregating V segments, but an unknown experimental factor could not be ruled out.

In total, 600 or so healthy bone marrow donors made up the cohort. At the time of sampling, all cohort members were nominally healthy, though unrecorded immune exposures were likely present. The donor tested CMV seropositive and was one of the 289 seropositive cohort members. A peripheral blood sample was provided by each donor, and peripheral blood mononuclear cells were used for TCR beta sequencing. The Qiagen DNeasy Blood Extraction Kit was used to extract genomic DNA from the blood cell samples. Material for sequencing was PBMCs. This sequence originates from a female donor in good health and CMV-seropositive. Rearrangement joined TRBV27 to TRBJ2-7, with no confidently assigned D gene. The CDR3 amino acid sequence is: CASSLTPAFSEQYF. Here is the DNA: TGTGCCAGCAGCCTGACTCCTGCCTTCTCCGAGCAGTACTTC.